This TCR beta chain was captured in a study of T cell responses to AZD1222 COVID-19 vaccine. Points from the study as a whole: The repertoires were collected only after the peak T cell response.

A note on this clone: What it recognizes is unknown.

Here immunoSEQ multiplex PCR was the method, and the copy in TCRdb shows in-frame clones only, minus some. The profile covers roughly 93,000 clones, with 80% to 90% appearing a single time and about 1.5% taken by the ten largest. Trimming removed 1 base at V and 6 bases at J, with 9 bases between. Germline CDR1 reads SQVTM; CDR2 reads ANQGSEA. This CDR3 comprises 12 residues. The sequence derives from an adult in good health. The material was peripheral blood, obtained on day 0 of AZD1222 vaccination. The chain employs TRBV29-1 and TRBJ1-1; D is uncertain. The CDR3 sequence: CSVEAGRSEAFF. CDR3 nucleotide sequence: TGCAGCGTTGAAGCGGGAAGGTCTGAAGCTTTCTTT. Full variable domain (outside the CDR3, taken from reference TRBV29-1 and TRBJ1-1): SAVISQKPSRDICQRGTSLTIQCQVDSQVTMMFWYRQQPGQSLTLIATANQGSEATYESGFVIDKFPISRPNLTFSTLTVSNMSPEDSSIYLCSVEAGRSEAFFGQGTRLTVV.